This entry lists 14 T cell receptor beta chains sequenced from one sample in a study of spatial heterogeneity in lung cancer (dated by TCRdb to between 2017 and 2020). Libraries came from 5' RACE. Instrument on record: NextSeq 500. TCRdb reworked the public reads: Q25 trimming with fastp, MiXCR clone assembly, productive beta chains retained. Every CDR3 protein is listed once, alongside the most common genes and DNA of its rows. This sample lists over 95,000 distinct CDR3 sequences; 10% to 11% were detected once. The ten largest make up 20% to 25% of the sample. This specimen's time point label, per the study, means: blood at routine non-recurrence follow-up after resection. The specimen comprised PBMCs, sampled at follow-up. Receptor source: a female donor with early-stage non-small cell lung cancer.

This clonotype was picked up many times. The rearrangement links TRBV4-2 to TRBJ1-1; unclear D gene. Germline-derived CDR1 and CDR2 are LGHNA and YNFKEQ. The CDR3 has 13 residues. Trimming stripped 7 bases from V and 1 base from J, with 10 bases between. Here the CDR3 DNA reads TGTGCCAGCAAAATGGACCAGAACACTGAAGCTTTCTTT. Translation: CASKMDQNTEAFF.

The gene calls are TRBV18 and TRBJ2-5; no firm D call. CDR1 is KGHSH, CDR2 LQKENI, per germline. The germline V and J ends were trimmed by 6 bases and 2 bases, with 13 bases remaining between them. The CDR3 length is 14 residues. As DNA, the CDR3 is TGTGCCAGCTCCCTACACCCGACTCAAGAGACCCAGTACTTC. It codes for CASSLHPTQETQYF.

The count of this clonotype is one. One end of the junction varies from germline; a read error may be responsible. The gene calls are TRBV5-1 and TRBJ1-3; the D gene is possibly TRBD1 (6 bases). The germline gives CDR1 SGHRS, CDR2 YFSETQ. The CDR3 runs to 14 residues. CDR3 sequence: CASSPGEFGDTIYF. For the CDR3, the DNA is TGCGCCAGCAGTCCAGGGGAATTTGGAGACACCATATATTTT.

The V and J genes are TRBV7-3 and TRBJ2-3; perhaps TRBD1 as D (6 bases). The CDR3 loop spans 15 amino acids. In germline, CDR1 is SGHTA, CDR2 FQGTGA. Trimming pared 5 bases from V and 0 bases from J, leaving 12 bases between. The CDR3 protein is CASSLHRASTDTQYF. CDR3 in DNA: TGTGCCAGCAGCCTCCACAGGGCCAGCACAGATACGCAGTATTTT.

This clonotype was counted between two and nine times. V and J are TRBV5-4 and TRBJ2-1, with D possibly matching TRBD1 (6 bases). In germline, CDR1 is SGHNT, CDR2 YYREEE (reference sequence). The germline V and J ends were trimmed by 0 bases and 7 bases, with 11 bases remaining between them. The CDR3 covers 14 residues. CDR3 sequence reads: CASSLDRDMNEQFF. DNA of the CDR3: TGTGCCAGCAGCTTGGATAGGGACATGAATGAGCAGTTCTTC.

CDR3 residues: CASSQALTTPTQYGYTF. DNA for the CDR3: TGCGCCAGCAGCCAAGCCTTGACCACCCCGACCCAGTATGGCTACACCTTC. The V gene is TRBV4-1, the J gene TRBJ1-2; unclear D gene. Germline CDR1 reads MGHRA; CDR2 reads YSYEKL. The V end lost 1 base, the J end lost 5 bases, and 20 bases lay between the germline ends. CDR3 length equals 17 residues.

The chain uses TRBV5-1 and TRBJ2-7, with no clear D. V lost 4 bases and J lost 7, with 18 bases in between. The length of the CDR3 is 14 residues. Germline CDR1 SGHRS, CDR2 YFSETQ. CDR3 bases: TGCGCCAGCAGCCCGGCCTCCCGCCCCCTGGAGCAGTACTTC. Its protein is CASSPASRPLEQYF. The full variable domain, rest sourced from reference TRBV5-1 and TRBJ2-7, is KAGVTQTPRYLIKTRGQQVTLSCSPISGHRSVSWYQQTPGQGLQFLFEYFSETQRNKGNFPGRFSGRQFSNSRSEMNVSTLELGDSALYLCASSPASRPLEQYFGPGTRLTVT.

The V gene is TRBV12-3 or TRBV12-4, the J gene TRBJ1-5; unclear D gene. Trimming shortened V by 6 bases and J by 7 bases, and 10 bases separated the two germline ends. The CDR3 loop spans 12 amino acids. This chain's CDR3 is CASRIREQPQHF. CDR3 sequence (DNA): TGTGCCAGCAGGATCCGGGAACAGCCCCAGCATTTT.

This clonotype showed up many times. Here the CDR3 reads CASSSPSGRSSNNEQFF. The CDR3 DNA reads TGTGCCAGCAGCTCCCCTAGCGGGAGGAGCAGCAACAATGAGCAGTTCTTC. This chain links TRBV11-2 with TRBJ2-1; 11 positions match TRBD2. Losses at the gene ends were 4 bases for V and 5 bases for J; bases not matched to a gene: 10. Looked up from germline, CDR1 is SGHAT and CDR2 is FQNNGV. The CDR3 totals 17 residues.

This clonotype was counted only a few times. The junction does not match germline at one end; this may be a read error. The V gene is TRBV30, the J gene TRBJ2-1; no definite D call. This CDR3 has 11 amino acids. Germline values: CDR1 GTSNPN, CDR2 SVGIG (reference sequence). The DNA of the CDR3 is TGTGCCTGGAGTCACTACCATGAGCAGTTCTTC. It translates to CAWSHYHEQFF. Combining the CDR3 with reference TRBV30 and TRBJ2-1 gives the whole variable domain SQTIHQWPATLVQPVGSPLSLECTVEGTSNPNLYWYRQAAGRGLQLLFYSVGIGQISSEVPQNLSASRPQDRQFILSSKKLLLSDSGFYLCAWSHYHEQFFGPGTRLTVL.

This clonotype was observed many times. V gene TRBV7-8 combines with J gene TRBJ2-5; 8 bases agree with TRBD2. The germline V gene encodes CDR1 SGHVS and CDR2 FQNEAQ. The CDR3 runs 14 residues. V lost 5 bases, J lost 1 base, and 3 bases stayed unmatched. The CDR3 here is CASSRGRTQETQYF. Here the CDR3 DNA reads TGTGCCAGCAGCCGCGGGAGGACCCAAGAGACCCAGTACTTC.

CDR3 region: CASSPTPTSGIINEQFF. The CDR3 bases are TGTGCCAGCAGTCCAACCCCTACTAGCGGTATCATCAATGAGCAGTTCTTC. The chain uses TRBV27 and TRBJ2-1; TRBD2 aligns across 8 bases. Looked up from germline, CDR1 is MNHEY and CDR2 is SMNVEV (reference sequence). The CDR3 is made up of 17 amino acids. With V trimmed by 5 bases and J by 6 bases, 15 bases remained unmatched.

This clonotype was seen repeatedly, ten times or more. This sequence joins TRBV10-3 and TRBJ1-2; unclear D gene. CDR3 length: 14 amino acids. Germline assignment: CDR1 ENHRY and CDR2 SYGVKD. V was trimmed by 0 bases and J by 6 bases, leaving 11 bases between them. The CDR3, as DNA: TGTGCCATCAGTGAGTCGATGAGATGGGATGGCTACACCTTC. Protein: CAISESMRWDGYTF.

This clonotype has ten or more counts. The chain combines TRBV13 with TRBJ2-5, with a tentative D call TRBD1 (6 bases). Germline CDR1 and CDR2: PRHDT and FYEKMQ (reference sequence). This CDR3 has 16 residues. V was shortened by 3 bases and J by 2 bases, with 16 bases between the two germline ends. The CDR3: CASSFQQGVGQETQYF. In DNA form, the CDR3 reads TGTGCCAGCAGCTTTCAACAGGGAGTGGGACAAGAGACCCAGTACTTC.